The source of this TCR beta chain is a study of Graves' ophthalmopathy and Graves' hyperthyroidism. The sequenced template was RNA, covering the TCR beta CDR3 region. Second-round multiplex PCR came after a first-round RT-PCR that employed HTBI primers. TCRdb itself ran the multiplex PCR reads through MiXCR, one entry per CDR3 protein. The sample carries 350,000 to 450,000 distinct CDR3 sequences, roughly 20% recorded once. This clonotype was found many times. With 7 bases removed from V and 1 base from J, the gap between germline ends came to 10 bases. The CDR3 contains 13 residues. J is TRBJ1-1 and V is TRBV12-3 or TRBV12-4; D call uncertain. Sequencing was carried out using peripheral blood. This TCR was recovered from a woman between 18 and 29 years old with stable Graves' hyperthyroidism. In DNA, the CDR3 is TGTGCCAGCAAATTCGGGAGGAACACTGAAGCTTTCTTT. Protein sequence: CASKFGRNTEAFF.